Below are 5 T cell receptor beta chains sequenced from a single sample in a study of blood T cell repertoires in COVID-19. Data came from immunoSEQ multiplex PCR; TCRdb stores just in-frame clones and leaves some out. The repertoire holds 150,000 to 200,000 clones, 80% to 90% seen once, with 9.5% to 11% in the top ten. The sequencing sample was made of peripheral blood. These receptors were obtained from a woman aged 40 to 55 with COVID-19, enrolled during active disease.

V is TRBV5-4 and J is TRBJ2-7, with D possibly being TRBD1 (6 bases). V was pared by 0 bases and J by 3 bases, with 10 bases between. CDR1 SGHNT and CDR2 YYREEE come from the germline V gene (reference sequence). The CDR3 totals 14 residues. Written as DNA, the CDR3 is TGTGCCAGCAGCTTGGGACAGGAAATCTACGAGCAGTACTTC. Translated, it gives CASSLGQEIYEQYF. The whole variable domain, filled in from reference TRBV5-4 and TRBJ2-7, reads ETGVTQSPTHLIKTRGQQVTLRCSSQSGHNTVSWYQQALGQGPQFIFQYYREEENGRGNFPPRFSGLQFPNYSSELNVNALELDDSALYLCASSLGQEIYEQYFGPGTRLTVT.

The chain joins TRBV2 to TRBJ2-3; 13 bases match TRBD2. The trim removed 6 bases at V and 7 bases at J, leaving 4 bases unmatched. Germline CDR1 is SNHLY and CDR2 is FYNNEI. The CDR3 consists of 14 residues. The CDR3 protein is CASRWTSGGNTQYF. CDR3 bases: TGTGCCAGCAGGTGGACTAGCGGGGGAAATACGCAGTATTTT. Combining the CDR3 with reference TRBV2 and TRBJ2-3 gives the whole variable domain EPEVTQTPSHQVTQMGQEVILRCVPISNHLYFYWYRQILGQKVEFLVSFYNNEISEKSEIFDDQFSVERPDGSNFTLKIRSTKLEDSAMYFCASRWTSGGNTQYFGPGTRLTVL.

This chain connects TRBV5-6 to TRBJ1-6, with TRBD1 as a possible D gene (5 bases). Per the germline V gene, CDR1 is SGHDT and CDR2 is YYEEEE. The length of the CDR3 is 15 residues. V gave up 4 bases and J gave up 8 bases, with 16 bases separating them. CDR3 nucleotides: TGTGCCAGCAGCGGGGCTCCCAACATGGATTCACCCCTCCACTTT. Translated: CASSGAPNMDSPLHF.

This clone was seen a few times. This chain joins TRBV28 and TRBJ2-6; 7 nucleotides line up with TRBD1. CDR3 size: 16 residues. J gave up 0 bases and V 5 bases, and 4 bases lay outside the gene matches. The germline V gene has CDR1 MDHEN and CDR2 SYDVKM. Written as DNA, the CDR3 is TGTGCCAGCAGTGGACCAGGGGGCTCTGGGGCCAACGTCCTGACTTTC. Protein product: CASSGPGGSGANVLTF. The entire variable domain, with the rest obtained from reference TRBV28 and TRBJ2-6, is as follows: DVKVTQSSRYLVKRTGEKVFLECVQDMDHENMFWYRQDPGLGLRLIYFSYDVKMKEKGDIPEGYSVSREKKERFSLILESASTNQTSMYLCASSGPGGSGANVLTFGAGSRLTVL.

The V and J genes are TRBV9 and TRBJ1-6; D uncertain. Germline V CDR1 and CDR2: SGDLS, YYNGEE. Trimming took 0 bases from V and 6 from J, leaving 10 bases between them. The CDR3 is 15 residues long. CDR3 sequence reads: CASSVDHAGNSPLHF. CDR3 coding DNA: TGTGCCAGCAGCGTAGATCATGCCGGTAATTCACCCCTCCACTTT.